These T cell receptor beta chains were read from a single sample in a study of shared clonotypes between healthy human individuals. Clones were read by immunoSEQ multiplex PCR, and TCRdb kept only the in-frame ones, dropping some. The table shows around 2,000,000 clones, with about 95% occurring only once. Material: naive CD8+ T cells sorted from blood. These TCRs come from a man between 18 and 29 years old in good health. Both conserved end residues are part of each CDR3. Each record gives: J gene, V gene, CDR3 protein.

>TRBJ2-7|TRBV12-5
CASGLVSGTLLSYEQYF
>TRBJ2-1|TRBV12-5
CASGLDQGLAGVNEQFF
>TRBJ2-7|TRBV5-8
CASSLVRGLEQYF
>TRBJ2-7|TRBV28
CASSFTGGSYEQYF
>TRBJ2-5|TRBV9
CASSVGLAGEIRETQYF
>TRBJ2-7|TRBV19
CASSWGGTGAEQYF
>TRBJ1-2|TRBV4-3
CASTPGTGANYGYTF
>TRBJ2-1|TRBV6-5
CASSYSLAGDEQFF
>TRBJ2-3|TRBV7-9
CASSNSWVGTDTQYF
>TRBJ2-6|TRBV7-9
CASSLTTSGANVLTF
>TRBJ2-7|TRBV11-2
CASSWDSTYEQYF
>TRBJ1-5|TRBV7-8
CASSPPQVNSNQPQHF
>TRBJ1-5|TRBV5-4
CASSIRGGNQPQHF
>TRBJ2-3|TRBV4-1
CASSPLAGEADTQYF
>TRBJ2-2|TRBV30
CAWSGEGGRDRVNTGELFF
>TRBJ2-3|TRBV19
CASSRQGVSTDTQYF
>TRBJ2-2|TRBV4-1
CASSPDAGTGGGGELFF
>TRBJ2-5|TRBV14
CASSQGLKYQETQYF
>TRBJ2-2|TRBV6-6
CASKAGELFF
>TRBJ1-2|TRBV7-9
CASSSTGTKDYGYTF
>TRBJ2-7|TRBV10-3
CAISARTGDPYEQYF
>TRBJ2-2|TRBV7-9
CASSLPGRNTGELFF
>TRBJ1-2|TRBV5-4
CASSLVGLYRGFGYGYTF
>TRBJ2-7|TRBV2
CASRPGTSGSYEQYF
>TRBJ1-2|TRBV9
CASSVGIGLEYYGYTF
>TRBJ1-3|TRBV5-1
CASSFGQGNTIYF
>TRBJ2-2|TRBV7-6
CASSLWGGNTGELFF
>TRBJ2-7|TRBV10-2
CASQGQLYEQYF
>TRBJ2-5|TRBV14
CASSRYTGLGEETQYF
>TRBJ1-3|TRBV30
CAWSVPIGGFAGNTIYF
>TRBJ2-2|TRBV14
CASSPLPKETGELFF
>TRBJ1-1|TRBV5-4
CASSSRGENTEAFF
>TRBJ2-7|TRBV19
CASTGTGDHEQYF
>TRBJ2-3|TRBV10-3
CAISELAGDGDTQYF
>TRBJ2-3|TRBV5-1
CASSPGLAGGPFTDTQYF
>TRBJ1-2|TRBV15
CATSGDGNYGYTF
>TRBJ1-5|TRBV25-1
CASISGGQPQHF
>TRBJ2-1|TRBV7-6
CASSLEALAGIYEQFF
>TRBJ2-7|TRBV5-4
CATRSGVHGEQYF
>TRBJ2-1|TRBV7-2
CASSQREASYNEQFF
>TRBJ2-7|TRBV29-1
CSVERLSGGEPYEQYF
>TRBJ2-7|TRBV6-6
CASSPAPGASYEQYF
>TRBJ2-2|TRBV27
CASCHEGELFF
>TRBJ2-1|TRBV6-1
CASSGASGRLSAYNEQFF
>TRBJ1-2|TRBV5-6
CASSTDNNYGYTF
>TRBJ2-7|TRBV2
CASRPGQGAYEQYF
>TRBJ2-5|TRBV7-9
CASRKPTGQTQYF
>TRBJ1-1|TRBV10-2
CASSENTEAFF
>TRBJ1-1|TRBV27
CASSWGPLAEAFF
>TRBJ2-1|TRBV6-6
CASSLRGGAPGNEQFF
>TRBJ2-1|TRBV7-3
CASSSQLQGGNEQFF
>TRBJ2-7|TRBV4-1
CASSQESKGVTYEQYF
>TRBJ2-7|TRBV7-8
CASSLEQDTYEQYF